Shown below are 7 T cell receptor beta chains from a single sample sequenced in a study of T cell responses to AZD1222 COVID-19 vaccine. The repertoire was sequenced with immunoSEQ multiplex PCR; TCRdb's copy has only in-frame clones and lacks some. This table has more than 150,000 clones, 90% to 95% appearing once. Sequencing used peripheral blood, obtained 28 days after the second AZD1222 dose. The receptors were sampled from an adult who received the AZD1222 COVID-19 vaccine.

This clone was counted once. The chain is built from TRBV10-3 and TRBJ2-1; D not resolved. V was trimmed by 2 bases and J by 5 bases, leaving 4 bases between them. The CDR3 covers 12 residues. Germline V CDR1 and CDR2: ENHRY, SYGVKD. The DNA for the CDR3 is TGTGCCATCAGTGAGAGAGACAATGAGCAGTTCTTC. Its translation is CAISERDNEQFF.

This chain uses TRBV2 with TRBJ2-7; D is ambiguous. The CDR3 sequence is 11 residues long. The germline CDR1 and CDR2 sequences are SNHLY and FYNNEI. The germline V and J ends were trimmed by 4 bases and 6 bases, with 7 bases remaining between them. The CDR3 region has the DNA TGTGCCAGCAGTGCCCTGAGCGAGCAGTACTTC. Encoded protein: CASSALSEQYF.

This clone was counted a single time. The chain carries TRBV7-9 and TRBJ2-5, with 14 bases identical to TRBD2. CDR1 SEHNR and CDR2 FQNEAQ come from the germline V gene (reference sequence). The CDR3 length is 16 residues. V shed 5 bases, J shed 5 bases, and the junction held 7 bases outside the gene matches. CDR3 protein: CASSPPGLAGEETQYF. In DNA form, the CDR3 reads TGTGCCAGCAGCCCCCCGGGACTAGCGGGGGAGGAGACCCAGTACTTC.

This clone occurred once. The chain has TRBV2 and TRBJ1-2, with D possibly being TRBD1 (6 bases). This CDR3 has 15 amino acids. Looked up from germline, CDR1 is SNHLY and CDR2 is FYNNEI. Deletions cut 5 bases from V and 3 bases from J, with 16 bases between. This chain's CDR3 is CASSRRQEGDYGYTF. Here the CDR3 DNA reads TGTGCCAGCAGTCGACGACAGGAAGGAGACTATGGCTACACCTTC.

This rearrangement joins TRBV9 to TRBJ2-1, with 7 positions matching TRBD1. The CDR3 has 14 amino acids. From germline, CDR1 is SGDLS and CDR2 YYNGEE. With V trimmed by 4 bases and J by 8 bases, 9 bases remained unmatched. The CDR3 here is CASSLGQVGDEQFF. CDR3 bases: TGTGCCAGCAGCTTAGGACAGGTGGGCGATGAGCAGTTCTTC.

This clone appeared a few times. The chain couples TRBV6-2 or TRBV6-3 to TRBJ2-5; possibly TRBD1 or TRBD2 for D (5 bases each). This CDR3 is built from 16 residues. Germline V gene lookup returns CDR1 MNHEY and CDR2 SVGEGT. Trimming pared 6 bases from V and 4 bases from J, leaving 21 bases between. The CDR3 loop is CASSPPKFGGGETQYF. The CDR3 DNA reads as TGTGCCAGCAGCCCTCCGAAATTTGGGGGTGGAGAGACCCAGTACTTC.

The chain uses TRBV5-8 and TRBJ2-3; a weak D match, TRBD2 (5 bases). Germline V gene data show CDR1 as SGHTS and CDR2 as YDEGEE. With 1 base removed from V and 4 bases from J, the gap between germline ends came to 7 bases. This CDR3 is 13 amino acids long. The CDR3 nucleotides are TGTGCCAGCAGCTTGACTAGTTCAGATACGCAGTATTTT. This translates into CASSLTSSDTQYF.